Listed below are T cell receptor beta chains from one sample, sequenced in a study of blood T cell repertoires in COVID-19. The method was immunoSEQ multiplex PCR; TCRdb's version includes in-frame clones alone and lacks a portion of them. This table holds some 530,000 clones, about 85% found once. The sequenced material came from PBMCs or T cells enriched from blood (not recorded which). Receptors were obtained from a woman in her sixties or seventies who had recovered from COVID-19. Each CDR3 is given with its conserved first and last residue. The D gene is left open where the match is weak. Not all rows give a size; the values are once, few, many and, for expanded clones, a class.

clone size	J gene	V gene	D gene	CDR3 DNA	CDR3 protein
once	TRBJ2-3	TRBV11-2	TRBD2	TGTGCCAGCAGCTTGGCGGGGGGGCCGCGTACAGATACGCAGTATTTT	CASSLAGGPRTDTQYF
-	TRBJ2-2	TRBV30	TRBD1	TGTGCCTTGACAGGGCCGAACACCGGGGAGCTGTTTTTT	CALTGPNTGELFF
-	TRBJ2-3	TRBV5-1	TRBD1	TGCGCCAGCAGCACAGGACAGGGGACAGATACGCAGTATTTT	CASSTGQGTDTQYF
-	TRBJ2-5	TRBV18	-	TGTGCCAGCTCACCTCACGCTGGTCCGGGGGAGACCCAGTACTTC	CASSPHAGPGETQYF
-	TRBJ2-7	TRBV5-1	-	TGCGCCAGCAGCTTGGTTGTCAGCTCCTACGAGCAGTACTTC	CASSLVVSSYEQYF
-	TRBJ1-2	TRBV10-3	TRBD1	TGTGCCATCAGTAATTGGGGACAGTTAGGGAGCTATGGCTACACCTTC	CAISNWGQLGSYGYTF
few	TRBJ2-1	TRBV27	TRBD2	TGTGCCAGCAGTTCCCTGCGGGGGGTAGGTGAGCAGTTCTTC	CASSSLRGVGEQFF
-	TRBJ1-3	TRBV18	-	TGTGCCAGCTCACAACAGAATGGAAACACCATATATTTT	CASSQQNGNTIYF
few	TRBJ2-7	TRBV5-6	TRBD2	TGTGCCAGCAGCATACTAGCGGGGGGGCCGAACGAGCAGTACTTC	CASSILAGGPNEQYF
-	TRBJ1-5	TRBV5-1	-	TGCGCCAGCAGTCTTAGCAATCAGCCCCAGCATTTT	CASSLSNQPQHF
-	TRBJ2-7	TRBV25-1	TRBD1	TGTGCCAGCAGTCCCTCGGGACAGACGAAGCAGTACTTC	CASSPSGQTKQYF
-	TRBJ1-6	TRBV9	TRBD1	TGTGCCAGCAGCGTGGGGGACAGGGGGCTTTCACCCCTCCACTTT	CASSVGDRGLSPLHF
-	TRBJ1-2	TRBV27	-	TGTGCCAGCAGTTTATCGAATCTAGGGGCCTATGGCTACACCTTC	CASSLSNLGAYGYTF
-	TRBJ2-3	TRBV2	-	TGTGCCAGCAGCATCACAGGGCTCGGCACAGATACGCAGTATTTT	CASSITGLGTDTQYF
-	TRBJ1-5	TRBV19	TRBD1	TGTGCCAGTAGTGGAACAGGGGGCAGCCAGCCCCAGCATTTT	CASSGTGGSQPQHF
-	TRBJ1-5	TRBV10-2	TRBD1	TGCGCCAGCAGTGTAACAGGGGCCCGCCTCATACCCCAGCATTTT	CASSVTGARLIPQHF
few	TRBJ2-7	TRBV5-1	-	TGCGCCAGCAGCTTGGTCGGGGGACCCGAGCAGTACTTC	CASSLVGGPEQYF
-	TRBJ1-3	TRBV4-2	-	TGTGCCAGCAGCCCACTGTTGTTTACTGGAAACACCATATATTTT	CASSPLLFTGNTIYF
few	TRBJ1-1	TRBV12-3/TRBV12-4	-	TGTGCCAGCAGTTTACAGGTGAACACTGAAGCTTTCTTT	CASSLQVNTEAFF
-	TRBJ2-7	TRBV11-2	-	TGTGCCAGCAGTTCACCGGACAAATACGAGCAGTACTTC	CASSSPDKYEQYF
-	TRBJ1-4	TRBV2	-	TGTGCCAGCAGTTCGGTTCGTAATGAAAAACTGTTTTTT	CASSSVRNEKLFF
-	TRBJ1-3	TRBV6-5	-	TGTGCCAGCAGTAAGGCCCTAGCAAGAAACACCATATATTTT	CASSKALARNTIYF
-	TRBJ1-4	TRBV30	-	TGTGCCTGGAGTTCCCGACAGATTAATGAAAAACTGTTTTTT	CAWSSRQINEKLFF
-	TRBJ1-1	TRBV2	-	TGTGCCAGCAGTCCTCAGGGGTTCGGTATGAACACTGAAGCTTTCTTT	CASSPQGFGMNTEAFF
-	TRBJ1-3	TRBV4-1	TRBD1	TGCGCCAGCAGCCAATCTCGACAGGGGGACACCATATATTTT	CASSQSRQGDTIYF
-	TRBJ2-2	TRBV3-1/TRBV3-2	TRBD1	TGTGCCAGCAGCCGGCTCCGGGGACAGGATAGCGGGGAGCTGTTTTTT	CASSRLRGQDSGELFF
-	TRBJ1-5	TRBV10-1	-	TGCGCCAGCAGTGAGGGAAGGGGGCAGCCCCAGCATTTT	CASSEGRGQPQHF
once	TRBJ1-3	TRBV13	-	TGTGCCAGCAGGCTAACAGGAAACTCTGGAAACACCATATATTTT	CASRLTGNSGNTIYF
-	TRBJ2-7	TRBV27	TRBD1	TGTGCCAGCAGTCTTGCGGGGACAGGGTTGTACGAGCAGTACTTC	CASSLAGTGLYEQYF
-	TRBJ1-1	TRBV29-1	TRBD1	TGCAGCGCCGGACAGGCAAGTGAAGCTTTCTTT	CSAGQASEAFF
once	TRBJ2-2	TRBV15	-	TGTGCCACCAGACTAGCTTTGACGAACACCGGGGAGCTGTTTTTT	CATRLALTNTGELFF
-	TRBJ2-7	TRBV5-1	TRBD2	TGCGCCAGCAGCCCTAGCGGGGGCACTTTTGAGCAGTACTTC	CASSPSGGTFEQYF
-	TRBJ1-5	TRBV5-6	TRBD1	TGTGCCAGCAACCACGGGACAGGGGGCGAATGGAGCAATCAGCCCCAGCATTTT	CASNHGTGGEWSNQPQHF
-	TRBJ2-3	TRBV9	TRBD2	TGTGCCAGCACCCGCTCGGGGGGGCCCCCAGATACGCAGTATTTT	CASTRSGGPPDTQYF
few	TRBJ2-3	TRBV5-1	TRBD1	TGCGCCAGCAGCTGGTCCGGGACAGGGGGCTCAGGAGCAGATACGCAGTATTTT	CASSWSGTGGSGADTQYF
-	TRBJ2-1	TRBV7-9	TRBD2	TGTGCCAGCAGCTTATCGATACTAGCGCGTGAGCAGTTCTTC	CASSLSILAREQFF
-	TRBJ2-1	TRBV27	-	TGTGCCAGCAGTTCAACAGGGATGGCCTACAATGAGCAGTTCTTC	CASSSTGMAYNEQFF
-	TRBJ1-5	TRBV4-1	-	TGCGCCAGCAGCCAAGCCCCAGGGGCCTTACCCCAGCATTTT	CASSQAPGALPQHF
-	TRBJ2-3	TRBV6-4	-	TGTGCCAGCAGTCTTGATAGCGCGCGGGCAGATACGCAGTATTTT	CASSLDSARADTQYF
once	TRBJ2-7	TRBV6-5	TRBD2	TGTGCCAGCAGCCAACTGACTAGCGGGGGAATCGAGCAGTACTTC	CASSQLTSGGIEQYF
-	TRBJ2-5	TRBV5-6	-	TGTGCCAGCAGCTTGCTTGGAAAGGGAGTAGAGACCCAGTACTTC	CASSLLGKGVETQYF
-	TRBJ2-3	TRBV24-1	TRBD2	TGTGCCACCAGTGTCAGGGACTACTGGGGTCCAGATACGCAGTATTTT	CATSVRDYWGPDTQYF
-	TRBJ1-2	TRBV6-4	-	TGTGCCAGCAGTGATATAGGAGGCCTGGCTTATGGCTACACCTTC	CASSDIGGLAYGYTF
-	TRBJ2-3	TRBV6-5	TRBD1	TGTGCCAGCAGTAGGACAGGGAGCACAGATACGCAGTATTTT	CASSRTGSTDTQYF
-	TRBJ1-1	TRBV18	-	TGTGCCAGCTCACCACCCCCCCCAGGGCGCACTGAAGCTTTCTTT	CASSPPPPGRTEAFF
-	TRBJ1-1	TRBV12-5	TRBD1	TGTGCTAGTGGTACCATCTTATCGACCTTGGGCGGCAGGGGGCTGAGCACTGAAGCTTTCTTT	CASGTILSTLGGRGLSTEAFF
-	TRBJ2-7	TRBV7-8	-	TGTGCCAGCAGCTTGGGGGACTTCCCTTCAACCTACGAGCAGTACTTC	CASSLGDFPSTYEQYF
-	TRBJ2-1	TRBV7-7	TRBD1	TGTGCTAGCAGCGCCGGACAGGGAACTTACAATGAGCAGTTCTTC	CASSAGQGTYNEQFF
once	TRBJ2-3	TRBV29-1	TRBD1	TGCAGCGTTGACGGGACAGGGACGGCAGATACGCAGTATTTT	CSVDGTGTADTQYF
few	TRBJ1-3	TRBV19	-	TGTGCCAGTAGTACTAAGAAGACTGGAAACACCATATATTTT	CASSTKKTGNTIYF
-	TRBJ1-1	TRBV7-9	TRBD1	TGTGCCAGCAGTCCAACAGGGGGCGCGAATGAAGCTTTCTTT	CASSPTGGANEAFF
-	TRBJ1-5	TRBV11-2	-	TGTGCCAGCAGCCCGGGGTTGGGTCAGCCCCAGCATTTT	CASSPGLGQPQHF
-	TRBJ1-2	TRBV3-1/TRBV3-2	-	TGTGCCAGCAGCTCTAGAGGAGGCTACACCTTC	CASSSRGGYTF
-	TRBJ1-5	TRBV7-2	TRBD1	TGTGCCAGCAGCTTGACAGGGGGAGGTCAGCCCCAGCATTTT	CASSLTGGGQPQHF
-	TRBJ2-7	TRBV6-5	TRBD1	TGTGCCAGCAGCCGGGACAGAGCCTACGAGCAGTACTTC	CASSRDRAYEQYF
once	TRBJ1-4	TRBV19	-	TGTGCCAGTAACCGGGTTGGAGACGAAAAACTGTTTTTT	CASNRVGDEKLFF
-	TRBJ2-5	TRBV24-1	TRBD1	TGTGCCACCAGTGATTTAGGGGGCCGGGGAGAGACCCAGTACTTC	CATSDLGGRGETQYF
-	TRBJ1-5	TRBV27	-	TGTGCCAGCAGTCCTAGCAGGATCAATCAGCCCCAGCATTTT	CASSPSRINQPQHF